The T cell receptor (beta chain) described here comes from a study of OX40 agonist ivuxolimab in advanced cancers. Points from the study as a whole: Expanded peripheral T-cell antigen specificity went undetermined. Low normalized T-cell clonal expansion also characterized some of the nonresponders.

Germline V gene lookup returns CDR1 SGHRS and CDR2 YFSETQ. This CDR3 has 15 amino acids. V dropped 1 base and J dropped 2; count of bases not matched to a gene: 4. Remarks on this clone: What it recognizes is unknown.

Assay: immunoSEQ multiplex PCR; the TCRdb copy retains only in-frame clones and omits some. This sample has nearly 55,000 clones, with 80% to 90% found just once. The TCR sequence derives from an adult with an advanced solid tumor such as melanoma, head and neck, liver or kidney cancer. The chain employs TRBV5-1 and TRBJ2-3; 7 nucleotides line up with TRBD2. The starting material was CD4+ or CD8+ T cells sorted from blood, obtained in a trial of the OX40 agonist ivuxolimab. This chain's CDR3 is CASSLSGIVTDTQYF. In DNA, the CDR3 is TGCGCCAGCAGCTTGAGCGGGATAGTCACAGATACGCAGTATTTT.